The sample holds one count of the clone carrying this TCR beta chain. The antigen is undetermined. The data originate from a study of PD-1 blockade in classical Hodgkin lymphoma. Profiling relied on immunoSEQ multiplex PCR, and the TCRdb table lists in-frame clones only, not all of them. In the table there are approximately 58,000 clones, approximately 90% of which are singletons. Germline V gene lookup returns CDR1 SGDLS and CDR2 YYNGEE. CDR3 length: 13 amino acids. Trimming took off 8 bases at V and 3 bases at J, with 11 bases between the two ends. Every patient relapsed after autologous stem cell transplantation, and brentuximab vedotin exposure varied. Whole-study results and caveats: Whoever responded completely had baseline diversity much like that seen in newly diagnosed patients. CD4+ TCR diversity, unlike CD8+, climbed significantly by C4D1. Initiation of nivolumab under 1 year after ASCT led to exclusion of patients. Newly diagnosed patients reportedly had lower baseline TCR diversity than healthy donors.

The sequences come from peripheral blood mononuclear cells (PBMCs), collected before the second cycle of nivolumab. The gene calls are TRBV9 and TRBJ2-2, with D unclear. The TCR originated in a human donor with classical Hodgkin lymphoma. CDR3 DNA sequence: TGTGCCAGTAGGGTCTTGGACACCGGGGAGCTGTTTTTT. It yields the protein CASRVLDTGELFF.